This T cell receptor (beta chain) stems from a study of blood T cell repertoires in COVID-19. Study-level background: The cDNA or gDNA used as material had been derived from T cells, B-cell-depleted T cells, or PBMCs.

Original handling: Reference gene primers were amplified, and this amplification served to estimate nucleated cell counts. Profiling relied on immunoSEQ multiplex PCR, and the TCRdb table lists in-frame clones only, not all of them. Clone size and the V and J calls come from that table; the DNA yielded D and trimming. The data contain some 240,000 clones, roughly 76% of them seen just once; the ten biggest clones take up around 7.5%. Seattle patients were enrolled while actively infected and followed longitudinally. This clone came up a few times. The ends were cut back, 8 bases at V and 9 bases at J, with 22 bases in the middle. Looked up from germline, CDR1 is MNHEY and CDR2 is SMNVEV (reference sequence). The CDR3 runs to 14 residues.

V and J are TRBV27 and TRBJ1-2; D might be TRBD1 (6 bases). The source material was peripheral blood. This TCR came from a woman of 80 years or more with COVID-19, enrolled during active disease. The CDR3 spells CASGPRRDTPRYTF. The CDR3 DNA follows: TGTGCCAGCGGACCCCGAAGGGACACCCCACGCTACACCTTC.